These T cell receptor beta chains were read from a single sample in a study of cytomegalovirus exposure and HLA in healthy donors. Clones were read by immunoSEQ multiplex PCR, and TCRdb kept only the in-frame ones, dropping some. The data show approximately 150,000 clones, with roughly 78% seen just once and approximately 13% held by the top ten. Sequencing was performed on PBMCs. These receptors all stem from a woman between 45 and 60 years old in good health and CMV-seropositive. Both conserved end residues are part of each CDR3. Fields, in order: J gene, D gene, clone size, V gene, CDR3 DNA, CDR3 protein. A D gene is named only where the DNA matches it firmly. Only some rows state a clone size, as once, few, many or a class for expanded clones.

TRBJ2-5 | TRBD1 | NA | TRBV6-6 | TGTGCCAGCAGTAGAGACAGGGGGCAAGAGACCCAGTACTTC | CASSRDRGQETQYF
TRBJ2-7 | TRBD1 | NA | TRBV15 | TGTGCCACCAGGGAGGACAGGGACATGTACGAGCAGTACTTC | CATREDRDMYEQYF
TRBJ2-1 | NA | NA | TRBV5-6 | TGTGCCAGCAGCGCCGAGCGTTTCAGCCTAGGAAATGAGCAGTTCTTC | CASSAERFSLGNEQFF
TRBJ1-2 | TRBD1 | NA | TRBV18 | TGTGCCAGCTCCCAGGGGGGCCTGTGTCGCTACACCTTC | CASSQGGLCRYTF
TRBJ1-5 | TRBD1 | NA | TRBV5-1 | TGCGCCAGCAGCGAAGGACAGGGCGGCCAGCCCCAGCATTTT | CASSEGQGGQPQHF
TRBJ2-5 | NA | once | TRBV9 | TGTGCCAGCAGCGTAGGTTGGTCGGGCCAAGAGACCCAGTACTTC | CASSVGWSGQETQYF
TRBJ2-5 | TRBD2 | NA | TRBV9 | TGTGCCAGCAGCGAGCGGGGGTCTTCGATTGAGACCCAGTACTTC | CASSERGSSIETQYF
TRBJ1-2 | NA | NA | TRBV7-9 | TGTGCCAGCAGCTCCGACAGACACTATGGCTACACCTTC | CASSSDRHYGYTF
TRBJ2-1 | TRBD2 | NA | TRBV7-2 | TGTGCCAGCAGCTTAGCGCGGGGGTTAGCCTACCCCTACAATGAGCAGTTCTTC | CASSLARGLAYPYNEQFF
TRBJ1-2 | TRBD1 | NA | TRBV10-3 | TGTGCCATCACGACAGGGGAACACGGCTACACCTTC | CAITTGEHGYTF
TRBJ2-2 | NA | once | TRBV7-9 | TGTGCCAGCAGCTATGTCGGCACCGGGGAGCTGTTTTTT | CASSYVGTGELFF
TRBJ1-1 | NA | NA | TRBV5-1 | TGCGCCAGCAGCTTGGGAAGGACACTTACTGAAGCTTTCTTT | CASSLGRTLTEAFF
TRBJ2-2 | TRBD2 | NA | TRBV9 | TGTGCCAGCAGCGTAAGGAGCGGGGCCCTCACCGGGGAGCTGTTTTTT | CASSVRSGALTGELFF
TRBJ1-1 | NA | few | TRBV5-1 | TGCGCCAGCAGCGCGTCAGGGCGAGAAGCTTTCTTT | CASSASGREAFF
TRBJ2-2 | TRBD1 | NA | TRBV9 | TGTGCCAGCAGGGGACAGTCGAACACCGGGGAGCTGTTTTTT | CASRGQSNTGELFF
TRBJ1-4 | NA | NA | TRBV18 | TGTGCCAGCTCCACCGGGGGGACTAATGAAAAACTGTTTTTT | CASSTGGTNEKLFF
TRBJ2-5 | TRBD2 | NA | TRBV2 | TGTGCCAGCAGTGCCCCGGGGGGATACCAAGAGACCCAGTACTTC | CASSAPGGYQETQYF
TRBJ2-1 | NA | NA | TRBV15 | TGTGCCACCAGCACTAAAGAGCCTCACAATGAGCAGTTCTTC | CATSTKEPHNEQFF
TRBJ2-7 | TRBD2 | NA | TRBV6-4 | TGTGCCAGCAGAGGCTCCGGGAGGAGGGACTCCTACGAGCAGTACTTC | CASRGSGRRDSYEQYF
TRBJ2-1 | TRBD1 | NA | TRBV30 | TGTGCCTGGAGCCTAGGACAGGGAAAAAATGAGCAGTTCTTC | CAWSLGQGKNEQFF
TRBJ2-5 | NA | NA | TRBV5-1 | TGCGCCAGCAGCTGGAGGCTACTCCAGAGAGGGGGGACCCAGTACTTC | CASSWRLLQRGGTQYF
TRBJ2-7 | NA | once | TRBV10-3 | TGTGCCATCAGTGAGTACGGTTCCTACGAGCAGTACTTC | CAISEYGSYEQYF
TRBJ2-7 | TRBD1 | NA | TRBV2 | TGTGCCAGCAAGGGGACAGCTTACGAGCAGTACTTC | CASKGTAYEQYF
TRBJ1-4 | TRBD1 | NA | TRBV10-1 | TGCGCCAGCAGTGGTGGGACAGCAACTAATGAAAAACTGTTTTTT | CASSGGTATNEKLFF
TRBJ1-5 | NA | NA | TRBV2 | TGTGCCAGCAGTGAGGGGCCCGGGTTGCCCCAGCATTTT | CASSEGPGLPQHF
TRBJ2-7 | NA | NA | TRBV15 | TGTGCCACCAGCAGAGCTGGGGACTTCGCCAAGCAGTACTTC | CATSRAGDFAKQYF
TRBJ2-7 | NA | NA | TRBV18 | TGTGCCAGCTCACTCCGTCCGCAGCGAGGGCTCTACGAGCAGTACTTC | CASSLRPQRGLYEQYF
TRBJ1-1 | NA | NA | TRBV18 | TGTGCCAGCTCGACGGGGACTGAAGCTTTCTTT | CASSTGTEAFF
TRBJ2-7 | TRBD1 | NA | TRBV14 | TGTGCCAGCAGCACTCTGGACAGGGGGCGATACGAGCAGTACTTC | CASSTLDRGRYEQYF
TRBJ2-1 | TRBD2 | NA | TRBV7-3 | TGTGCCAGCAGCCCCCAGGGACTAGCGGGGGGGCGTAGCTCCTACAATGAGCAGTTCTTC | CASSPQGLAGGRSSYNEQFF
TRBJ2-1 | NA | NA | TRBV29-1 | TGCAGCGTTGTGGGCCAGAGCTCCTACAATGAGCAGTTCTTC | CSVVGQSSYNEQFF
TRBJ2-2 | TRBD2 | NA | TRBV5-1 | TGCGCCAGCAGCCCCGCGGGGGACCCGACCACCGGGGAGCTGTTTTTT | CASSPAGDPTTGELFF
TRBJ1-6 | NA | NA | TRBV5-5 | TGTGCCAGCAGCGTTCAGACGGGGGAGAGTTCACCCCTCCACTTT | CASSVQTGESSPLHF
TRBJ2-2 | NA | NA | TRBV27 | TGTGCCAGCAGTCCACAGGTTGTGCGAACCGGGGAGCTGTTTTTT | CASSPQVVRTGELFF
TRBJ2-1 | TRBD2 | NA | TRBV9 | TGTGCCAGCAGCGATACTAGCGGGGCCTACAATGAGCAGTTCTTC | CASSDTSGAYNEQFF
TRBJ2-1 | TRBD2 | NA | TRBV5-1 | TGCGCCAGCAGCTCGCTCCGGGGGGGAGGAAATGAGCAGTTCTTC | CASSSLRGGGNEQFF
TRBJ1-1 | NA | NA | TRBV5-1 | TGCGCCAGCAGTATGGACACGATGAACACTGAAGCTTTCTTT | CASSMDTMNTEAFF
TRBJ1-2 | TRBD1 | NA | TRBV30 | TGTGCCTGGAGGACAGGGGCCTATGGCTACACCTTC | CAWRTGAYGYTF
TRBJ1-2 | NA | NA | TRBV6-5 | TGTGCCAGCAGCTCATCTCGACTGGGCTATGGCTACACCTTC | CASSSSRLGYGYTF
TRBJ2-7 | TRBD2 | NA | TRBV5-4 | TGTGCCAGCAGCTTCGGGGAGGGGTTGAACGAGCAGTACTTC | CASSFGEGLNEQYF
TRBJ2-3 | TRBD2 | NA | TRBV5-1 | TGCGCCAGCAGCTTGGTGGCTAGCGGGAGCAGCACAGATACGCAGTATTTT | CASSLVASGSSTDTQYF
TRBJ1-3 | TRBD1 | NA | TRBV7-9 | TGTGCCAGCAGCTCTTCCGGGACAGCGCGTTTCGGGAACACCATATATTTT | CASSSSGTARFGNTIYF
TRBJ2-3 | NA | many | TRBV14 | TGTGCCAGCAGCCAAGCTCGTACTAGCCCCTCAGATACGCAGTATTTT | CASSQARTSPSDTQYF
TRBJ2-7 | TRBD2 | NA | TRBV6-5 | TGTGCCAGCAGTTCCCGGCGGGGGGAGAAATCCTACGAGCAGTACTTC | CASSSRRGEKSYEQYF
TRBJ2-5 | TRBD2 | once | TRBV7-6 | TGTGCCAGCAGCTCCGTTAAGACTAGCGGGGACGAGACCCAGTACTTC | CASSSVKTSGDETQYF
TRBJ2-1 | TRBD2 | NA | TRBV7-9 | TGTGCCAGCAGTTCAACCGGGACTAGCGGGATCCATGAGCAGTTCTTC | CASSSTGTSGIHEQFF
TRBJ2-3 | TRBD2 | once | TRBV5-6 | TGTGCCAGCTGGGTAATGGGGGGGGTGGGAGATACGCAGTATTTT | CASWVMGGVGDTQYF
TRBJ1-1 | TRBD1 | NA | TRBV19 | TGTGCCAGTAGTACCCTACAGGGGAAAGCTTTCTTT | CASSTLQGKAFF
TRBJ2-5 | TRBD1 | few | TRBV5-1 | TGCGCCAGCAGGACAGGGGGATCGTACCAAGAGACCCAGTACTTC | CASRTGGSYQETQYF
TRBJ2-3 | TRBD2 | few | TRBV6-6 | TGTGCCAGCAGTTGGCGGGGGAGCACAGATACGCAGTATTTT | CASSWRGSTDTQYF
TRBJ1-5 | NA | NA | TRBV4-2 | TGTGCCAGCAGCCCCAGTGGTAGCAATCAGCCCCAGCATTTT | CASSPSGSNQPQHF
TRBJ1-5 | NA | once | TRBV6-1 | TGTGCCAGCAGTGAACAGGGCCGTCAGCCCCAGCATTTT | CASSEQGRQPQHF
TRBJ2-1 | TRBD2 | NA | TRBV4-1 | TGCGCCAGCAGCCAAGCCCCGGGACTAGCGGGGGGGACGAACAATGAGCAGTTCTTC | CASSQAPGLAGGTNNEQFF
TRBJ2-7 | TRBD1 | NA | TRBV6-1 | TGTGCCAGCAGTGGGGGACAGGGTCGGGAGCAGTACTTC | CASSGGQGREQYF
TRBJ2-5 | TRBD2 | NA | TRBV5-1 | TGCGCCAGCAGCCCCCTGGGGGGGGAACAAGAGACCCAGTACTTC | CASSPLGGEQETQYF